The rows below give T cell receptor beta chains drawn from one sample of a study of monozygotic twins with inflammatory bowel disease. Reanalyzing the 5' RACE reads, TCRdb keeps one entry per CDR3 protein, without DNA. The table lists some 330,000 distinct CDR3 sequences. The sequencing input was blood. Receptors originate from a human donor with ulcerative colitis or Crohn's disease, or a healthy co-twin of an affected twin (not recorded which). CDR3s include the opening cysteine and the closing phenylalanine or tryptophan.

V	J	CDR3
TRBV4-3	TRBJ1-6	CASSAGYYNSPLHF
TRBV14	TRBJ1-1	CASSYLAGRNTEAFF
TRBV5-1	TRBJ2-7	CASSLRLSYEQYF
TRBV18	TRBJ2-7	CASSPGTGRTYEQYF
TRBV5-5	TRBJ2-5	CASSPQEMVGTQYF
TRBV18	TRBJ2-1	CASSLGQYNEQFF
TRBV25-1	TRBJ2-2	CASSEPGVSTGELFF
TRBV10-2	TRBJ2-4	CASSEPRQGVKNIQYF
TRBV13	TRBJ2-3	CASSFRTKTETTDTQYF
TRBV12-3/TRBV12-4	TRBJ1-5	CASALRATNQPQHF
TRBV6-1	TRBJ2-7	CASSLDGQGVYEQYF
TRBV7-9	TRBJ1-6	CASSFRLLGTYSPLHF
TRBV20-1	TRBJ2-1	CSARESGGAYNEQFF
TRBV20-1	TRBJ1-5	CSAPTRQEFSNQPQHF
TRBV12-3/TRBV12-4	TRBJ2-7	CASSQYGTPTYEQYF
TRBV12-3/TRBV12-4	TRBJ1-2	CASSLARGAAIANYGYTF
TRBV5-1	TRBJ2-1	CASSFGPLPNEQFF
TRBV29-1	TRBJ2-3	CSVEFGGAILTDTQYF
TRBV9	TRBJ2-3	CASSVDLDSTDTQYF
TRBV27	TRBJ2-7	CASSRRDPSYEQYF
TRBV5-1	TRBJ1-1	CASSFRGLGTEAFF
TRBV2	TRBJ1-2	CASGDGGRIYGYTF
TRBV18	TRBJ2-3	CASSSFSGYTDTQYF
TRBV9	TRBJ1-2	CASSVLQAYGYTF
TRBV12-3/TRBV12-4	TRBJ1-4	CASSPGGGREKLFF
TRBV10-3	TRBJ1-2	CAISGDNSYGYTF
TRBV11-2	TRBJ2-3	CASSLEAVGTQYF
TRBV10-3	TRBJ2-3	CAISDQIWGDSTDTQYF
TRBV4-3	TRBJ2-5	CASSQQGYGETQYF
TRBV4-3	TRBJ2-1	CASSVAISYNEQFF
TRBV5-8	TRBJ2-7	CASSLITGANLHEQYF
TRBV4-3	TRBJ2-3	CASSQDIVRGVEDF
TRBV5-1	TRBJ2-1	CASSFPGTGNEQFF
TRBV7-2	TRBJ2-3	CASSLVPPDTQYF
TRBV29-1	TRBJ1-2	CSVHLPEICYGYTF
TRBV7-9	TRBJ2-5	CASSLLFETQYF
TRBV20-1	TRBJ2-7	CSASSGQGVRAEQYF
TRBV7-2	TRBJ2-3	CASSTRGGGATDTQYF
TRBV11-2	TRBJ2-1	CASSLGLGGGKPEQFF
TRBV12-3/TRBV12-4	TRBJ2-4	CASSLREVRNIQYF
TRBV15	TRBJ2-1	CATSRDSYSYNEQFF
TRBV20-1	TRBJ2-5	CSSGQRQETQYF
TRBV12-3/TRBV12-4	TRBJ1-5	CASSLAPQPQHF
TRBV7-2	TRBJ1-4	CASSLGRYRTNEKLFF
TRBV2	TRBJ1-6	CASSEAVVGYYNSPLHF
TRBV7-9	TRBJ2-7	CASSFAEGRGYEQYF
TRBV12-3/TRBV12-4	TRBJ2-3	CASSLRAGGVATDTQYF
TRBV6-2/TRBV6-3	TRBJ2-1	CATQLLAAAAYPYNEQFF
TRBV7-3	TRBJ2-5	CASSLRDGQAQYF
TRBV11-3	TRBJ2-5	CASSLPGRGLAGAQETQYF
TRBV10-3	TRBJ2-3	CAISQGTGLLAAQSDTQYF
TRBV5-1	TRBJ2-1	CASSQRGDRYNEQFF
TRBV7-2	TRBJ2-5	CASTAGGGQETQYF
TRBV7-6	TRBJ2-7	CASSLGALEQYF
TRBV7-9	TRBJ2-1	CASSLTSGRNNEQFF
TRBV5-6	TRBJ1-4	CASSRQGINEKLFF
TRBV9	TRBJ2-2	CASSPRTVNTGELFF
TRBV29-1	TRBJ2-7	CSVVHPSPHEQYF